The sequence of this TCR beta chain was determined in a study of T cell responses to AZD1222 COVID-19 vaccine listed by TCRdb under 2021. Regarding the study in general: AZD1222 recipients with second doses at about 4 weeks or about 12 weeks were pooled, because spike-specific TCR depth and breadth did not differ between schedules. TCR sequencing was performed for roughly 250 trial participants, of whom around 200 were given two doses of AZD1222 and 26 were given two doses of MenACWY control vaccine. Trial participants were enrolled into age subgroups of 18-55, 56-69 and 70-plus years, which contained about 150, 28 and 57 TCR-sequenced participants, respectively. Broader findings and caveats from the paper: Because no day 14 peak-response samples were available, repertoires were characterized only after the peak T cell response. A significant rise in spike-specific TCR breadth and depth was observed after two AZD1222 doses relative to day 0 and relative to MenACWY recipients. Participants were mostly white British, with more females than males. The authors suggested clonal diversity may have been underestimated. Only six or seven AZD1222 recipients were SARS-CoV-2 seropositive at baseline, limiting conclusions about previously exposed vaccinees. CD4 TCRs associated with the vaccine covered the entire spike protein, and the dominant responses were in regions 160-218 and 743-854. Reportedly, almost half of the unique spike-specific TCRs recognized epitopes lying outside the regions that are mutated in the B.1.351 and B.1.1.7 variants. In the small 56-69-year group, the increase in depth fell short of significance, most likely because of low power.

The CDR3 regions of human TCRbeta chains were subjected to immunosequencing. On the study's bioinformatics: Repertoire TCRs were checked for matches against a reference library of SARS-CoV-2-specific TCRs that had been generated using the MIRA antigen-specificity platform. Breadth meant the fraction of unique TCRs that were SARS-CoV-2-associated, whereas depth meant the fraction of total T cells that were SARS-CoV-2-associated. Each spike-specific TCR was assigned to its reactive spike region and to a CD4 or CD8 class using the MIRA data. Log10-transformed breadth and depth values were compared by one-way ANOVA with Sidak's multiple comparisons tests. In its TCRdb copy, this immuneACCESS table keeps in-frame sequences only and misses some clones. Where compared with another copy, unresolved V genes explain less than half of these, and the others have no known cause. V and J calls plus clone size are reproduced from that table; the DNA served to infer D and trimming. This sample holds some 150,000 clones; approximately 88% were observed only once. The ten largest clones take up about 14% of the sample.

The germline V gene (reference sequence) sets CDR1 to LNHDA and CDR2 to SQIVND. Inclusive of the bounding cysteine and phenylalanine, the CDR3 is 14 residues long. Of all the DNA, just the CDR3 is kept, 42 bases in frame from base 1. Turning to this clone: Its antigen has not been determined. Compared with germline, one end of the junction differs, possibly owing to a read error.

What this sample's time point label stands for: baseline before first vaccination. Vaccinee samples were obtained from the UK trials COV001 and COV002, which included a single-blind randomized controlled phase 2/3 trial of AZD1222 (ChAdOx1 nCoV-19) in healthy adults. For TCRbeta chain sequencing, PBMC samples from trial participants were taken at day 0 and at day 28 after the second dose. The clonotype comes from an adult in good health. The sequence links TRBV19 to TRBJ2-7; the central 7 bases match TRBD1. The source material was peripheral blood, sampled on day 0 of AZD1222 vaccination. The CDR3 has the sequence CASSLRTGLLLKHF. The nucleotide sequence is TGTGCCAGTAGTCTCCGGACAGGCCTCCTTTTGAAGCACTTC.